Listed below are T cell receptor beta chains from one sample, sequenced in a study of blood T cell repertoires in COVID-19. TCRdb's table, derived via immunoSEQ multiplex PCR, lists solely in-frame clones and lacks some. The table lists more than 250,000 clones, roughly 87% of them singletons. Sequenced input: PBMCs or T cells enriched from blood (not recorded which). The receptors were gathered from a woman aged 35 to 49 who had recovered from COVID-19. Both conserved end residues are trimmed from each CDR3. Each record gives: D gene, CDR3 length, V gene, CDR3 protein. A D gene is named only where the DNA matches it firmly.

.,11,TRBV18,ASSPATVGEQY
.,13,TRBV6-5,ASSVSNRINYGYT
TRBD1,13,TRBV27,ASSLYPGTAYEQY
TRBD2,14,TRBV2,ASSGRTSGGFETQY
.,14,TRBV5-4,ASSKTMWANQETQY
TRBD1,13,TRBV28,ASSGPGQQNYGYT
TRBD1,11,TRBV19,ASSVQGVWPQH
.,12,TRBV2,ASRPWGLQETQY
.,9,TRBV20-1,SAWSGNEQF
.,13,TRBV7-2,ASSLVGGLNQPQH
TRBD2,14,TRBV14,ASSLERSGITDTQY
.,11,TRBV18,ASAATDNYGYT
TRBD2,12,TRBV19,ASSPGLALSEQY